Reported below is one T cell receptor beta chain. This entry belongs to a study of control samples from healthy donors and cancer patients. The CDR3 is 12 residues long. Trimming shortened V by 6 bases and J by 2 bases, and 8 bases separated the two germline ends. Germline V gene data show CDR1 as MDHEN and CDR2 as SYDVKM. Assay: immunoSEQ multiplex PCR; the TCRdb copy retains only in-frame clones and omits some. The sample comprises 60,000 or so clones, roughly 87% of which are singletons, and less than 4% rests with the top ten. The gene calls are TRBV28 and TRBJ2-7; tentatively, D is TRBD1 (5 bases). The clonotype comes from a man over 45 in good health. Sample: blood. DNA for the CDR3: TGTGCCAGCAGCCAGACAGCCTACGAGCAGTACTTC. It translates to CASSQTAYEQYF.